These 22 T cell receptor beta chains share one sample of origin, sequenced in a study of technical replicates of blood from four donors. The assay was immunoSEQ multiplex PCR, and TCRdb's table has in-frame clones only and misses some. In the table there are over 70,000 clones, 90% to 95% of which are singletons. Sequencing was carried out using PBMCs. All receptors come from a human donor in good health. Some clones in this sample may be carry-over from other donors' samples.

The chain uses TRBV4-3 and TRBJ1-6; tentative D call: TRBD1 (6 bases). The CDR3 sequence is 18 residues long. Trimming left V 0 bases short and J 7 bases short, with 19 bases between. The germline V gene has CDR1 LGHNA and CDR2 YSLEER. The CDR3 DNA follows: TGCGCCAGCAGCCAAGAACCCGGGACAACCCTCCGGAATTCACCCCTCCACTTT. It codes for CASSQEPGTTLRNSPLHF.

This rearrangement joins TRBV5-6 to TRBJ2-7; 7 bases align to TRBD1. After removal of 4 bases from V and 2 bases from J, the junction contained 3 bases not matched to a gene. This CDR3 contains 13 residues. Looked up from germline, CDR1 is SGHDT and CDR2 is YYEEEE. The CDR3, as DNA: TGTGCCAGCAGCCTGACAGGGACCTACGAGCAGTACTTC. As protein: CASSLTGTYEQYF.

CDR3 in amino acids: CASSPQGQGRSDYGYTF. The CDR3 DNA sequence: TGTGCCAGCTCACCCCAGGGACAGGGAAGGTCGGACTATGGCTACACCTTC. J is TRBJ1-2 and V is TRBV18, with 9 bases lining up with TRBD1. This CDR3 contains 17 residues. Looked up from germline, CDR1 is KGHSH and CDR2 is LQKENI. V lost 3 bases to trimming and J lost 3 bases; unmatched junction nucleotides: 11. The full variable domain, with the rest looked up from reference TRBV18 and TRBJ1-2, is NAGVMQNPRHLVRRRGQEARLRCSPMKGHSHVYWYRQLPEEGLKFMVYLQKENIIDESGMPKERFSAEFPKEGPSILRIQQVVRGDSAAYFCASSPQGQGRSDYGYTFGSGTRLTVV.

CDR3 loop: CASSRPGVTDTQYF. For the CDR3, the DNA is TGTGCCAGCAGCCGTCCGGGGGTCACAGATACGCAGTATTTT. The chain couples TRBV4-2 to TRBJ2-3, with D possibly being TRBD2 (6 bases). V lost 4 bases and J lost 2, with 10 bases in between. This CDR3 has 14 amino acids. The germline V gene encodes CDR1 LGHNA and CDR2 YNFKEQ.

The chain carries TRBV9 and TRBJ2-3, with D possibly matching TRBD2 (5 bases). Trimming cost V 4 bases and J 0 bases, with 9 bases left between them. The CDR3 covers 14 residues. The germline V gene has CDR1 SGDLS and CDR2 YYNGEE. This CDR3 is CASSQSGSTDTQYF. In nucleotides, the CDR3 is TGTGCCAGCAGCCAGAGCGGAAGCACAGATACGCAGTATTTT. Using reference TRBV9 and TRBJ2-3 for the parts outside the CDR3, the full variable domain is DSGVTQTPKHLITATGQRVTLRCSPRSGDLSVYWYQQSLDQGLQFLIQYYNGEERAKGNILERFSAQQFPDLHSELNLSSLELGDSALYFCASSQSGSTDTQYFGPGTRLTVL.

The chain recombines TRBV4-2 with TRBJ2-2; 7 bases match TRBD1. The V segment lost 1 base and the J segment 3 bases; nucleotides outside the gene matches: 5. This CDR3 is built from 16 residues. Germline values: CDR1 LGHNA, CDR2 YNFKEQ. CDR3 coding DNA: TGTGCCAGCAGCCAAGGCTCCGGGACAGACACCGGGGAGCTGTTTTTT. Translated: CASSQGSGTDTGELFF.

V usage is TRBV5-1 and J usage is TRBJ1-2, with 8 nucleotides matching TRBD1. V dropped 0 bases and J dropped 5; count of bases not matched to a gene: 3. The CDR3 has 14 residues. CDR1 SGHRS and CDR2 YFSETQ come from the germline V gene. The CDR3 DNA reads as TGCGCCAGCAGCTTGGGGGACAGGTATTATGGCTACACCTTC. Translating gives CASSLGDRYYGYTF.

The V and J genes are TRBV5-1 and TRBJ1-2; 8 positions agree with TRBD1. CDR3 length: 13 amino acids. Per germline, CDR1 SGHRS and CDR2 YFSETQ. With V trimmed by 4 bases and J by 3 bases, 2 bases remained unmatched. This CDR3 is CASSPGQDYGYTF. CDR3 nucleotide sequence: TGCGCCAGCAGCCCGGGACAGGACTATGGCTACACCTTC.

V usage is TRBV30 and J usage is TRBJ2-7, with 8 bases identical to TRBD1. The J segment lost 7 bases and the V segment lost 0 bases, leaving 5 bases of the junction unmatched. The CDR3 is made up of 13 amino acids. Germline V gene data show CDR1 as GTSNPN and CDR2 as SVGIG (reference sequence). Here the CDR3 DNA reads TGTGCCTGGAGTGTACTACAGGGGGTTGAGCAGTACTTC. Translating it yields CAWSVLQGVEQYF.

The rearrangement links TRBV18 to TRBJ1-5; D is unresolved. Per the germline V gene, CDR1 is KGHSH and CDR2 is LQKENI. This CDR3 contains 15 residues. Trimming stripped 3 bases from V and 6 bases from J, with 15 bases between. The CDR3 nucleotides are TGTGCCAGCTCACCGCGTGCGGAATCAGCTCAGCCCCAGCATTTT. It specifies CASSPRAESAQPQHF.

V usage is TRBV27 and J usage is TRBJ2-3, with TRBD1 as a possible D gene (5 bases). The CDR3 length is 14 residues. The V gene lost 5 bases and the J gene lost 1 base, with 10 bases spanning the gap. Germline V gives CDR1 MNHEY, CDR2 SMNVEV (reference sequence). The CDR3 spells CASSPTRGTDTQYF. The CDR3 DNA is TGTGCCAGCAGTCCCACCAGGGGCACAGATACGCAGTATTTT.

V usage is TRBV4-3 and J usage is TRBJ2-1, with D possibly TRBD1 on 6 matching bases. Between the trimmed V and J ends, which lost 1 base and 0 bases, there was a span of 13 bases. Germline V gene sequence: CDR1 LGHNA, CDR2 YSLEER. The CDR3 consists of 17 residues. CDR3 sequence (DNA): TGCGCCAGCAGCCAAGCCACCGACAGGAGCTCCTACAATGAGCAGTTCTTC. Translating gives CASSQATDRSSYNEQFF.

The chain is built from TRBV6-1 and TRBJ2-7, with D possibly matching TRBD1 (5 bases). The V end lost 6 bases, the J end lost 4 bases, and 16 bases lay between the germline ends. CDR3 length equals 14 residues. In germline, CDR1 is MNHNS, CDR2 SASEGT. The chain's CDR3 is CASRQARASYEQYF. The CDR3 nucleotides are TGTGCCAGCAGACAGGCACGGGCCTCGTACGAGCAGTACTTC.

The V gene is TRBV7-3, the J gene TRBJ1-6; D is ambiguous. Trimming took off 1 base at V and 7 bases at J, with 5 bases between the two ends. Germline V gene lookup returns CDR1 SGHTA and CDR2 FQGTGA. The length of the CDR3 is 13 residues. CDR3 sequence: CASSLNSNSPLHF. CDR3 bases: TGTGCCAGCAGCTTAAACTCAAATTCACCCCTCCACTTT. The whole variable domain, filled in from reference TRBV7-3 and TRBJ1-6, reads GAGVSQTPSNKVTEKGKYVELRCDPISGHTALYWYRQSLGQGPEFLIYFQGTGAADDSGLPNDRFFAVRPEGSVSTLKIQRTERGDSAVYLCASSLNSNSPLHFGNGTRLTVT.

This chain connects TRBV10-3 to TRBJ1-1; D is uncertain. This CDR3 is 12 amino acids long. CDR1 ENHRY and CDR2 SYGVKD come from the germline V gene. The V and J ends lost 10 bases and 1 base respectively, with 10 bases between them. The CDR3 sequence is CASIRENTEAFF. The CDR3 DNA follows: TGTGCCAGCATCCGGGAGAACACTGAAGCTTTCTTT.

The chain has TRBV10-3 and TRBJ2-1; the match to TRBD2 covers 10 bases. V shed 10 bases and J 5 bases; nucleotides not matched to a gene: 5. Germline loops: CDR1 ENHRY, CDR2 SYGVKD. The CDR3 has 13 residues. The CDR3 nucleotides read TGTGCCACCCTAGCGGGAGCGGACAATGAGCAGTTCTTC. Translated: CATLAGADNEQFF.

The chain combines TRBV6-5 with TRBJ1-5; D is uncertain. This CDR3 has 14 amino acids. V shed 5 bases and J shed 0 bases, with 8 bases lying between them. CDR1 is MNHEY and CDR2 is SVGAGI in the germline V gene. In nucleotides, the CDR3 is TGTGCCAGCAGTCCCACAGTTAGCAATCAGCCCCAGCATTTT. This codes for CASSPTVSNQPQHF.

V usage is TRBV9 and J usage is TRBJ2-4; 9 bases align to TRBD1. Looked up from germline, CDR1 is SGDLS and CDR2 is YYNGEE. The CDR3 is made up of 15 amino acids. V dropped 2 bases and J dropped 4; count of bases not matched to a gene: 4. As DNA, the CDR3 is TGTGCCAGCAGCGTGGGGGGACAGGGAAAAAACATTCAGTACTTC. Residues: CASSVGGQGKNIQYF.

This chain joins TRBV25-1 and TRBJ2-3; maybe TRBD2 (5 bases). The CDR3 is made up of 13 amino acids. V shed 7 bases and J shed 7 bases, with 15 bases lying between them. The germline V gene has CDR1 MGHDK and CDR2 SYGVNS. CDR3 region: CASITPHGNTQYF. Here the CDR3 DNA reads TGTGCCAGCATTACGCCCCACGGGAATACGCAGTATTTT.

The chain carries TRBV13 and TRBJ2-3; D ambiguous. V lost 5 bases and J 0 bases, leaving 6 bases between the germline ends. Germline V lookup: CDR1 PRHDT, CDR2 FYEKMQ (reference sequence). The CDR3 has 13 residues. CDR3 loop: CASSKLSTDTQYF. CDR3 coding DNA: TGTGCCAGCAGCAAACTAAGCACAGATACGCAGTATTTT.

V usage is TRBV30 and J usage is TRBJ1-5; D is possibly TRBD1 (6 bases). Deletions cut 2 bases from V and 6 bases from J, with 14 bases between. The germline gives CDR1 GTSNPN, CDR2 SVGIG (reference sequence). This CDR3 contains 14 residues. CDR3 amino acids: CAWSREQGGQPQHF. The DNA of the CDR3 is TGTGCCTGGAGTCGGGAACAGGGCGGTCAGCCCCAGCATTTT.

The V gene is TRBV7-2, the J gene TRBJ2-7; 13 nucleotides align to TRBD2. The CDR3 length is 16 residues. Unmatched junction bases numbered 6, after V lost 5 bases and J lost 2 bases. Germline CDR1 and CDR2: SGHTA and FQGNSA. The CDR3 reads CASSKTGTSGTYEQYF. The CDR3, as DNA: TGTGCCAGCAGCAAAACAGGGACTAGCGGGACCTACGAGCAGTACTTC.